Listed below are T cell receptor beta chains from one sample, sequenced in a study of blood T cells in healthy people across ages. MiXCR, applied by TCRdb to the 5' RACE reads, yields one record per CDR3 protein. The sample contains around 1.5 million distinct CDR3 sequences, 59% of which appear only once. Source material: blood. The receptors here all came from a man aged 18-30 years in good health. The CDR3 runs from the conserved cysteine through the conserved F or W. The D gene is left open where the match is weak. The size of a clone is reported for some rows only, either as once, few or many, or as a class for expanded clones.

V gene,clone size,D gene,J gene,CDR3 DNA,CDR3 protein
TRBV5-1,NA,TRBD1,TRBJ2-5,TGCGCCAGCAGCTGGGGGACAGACCAAGAGACCCAGTACTTC,CASSWGTDQETQYF
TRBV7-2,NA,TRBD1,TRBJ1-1,TGTGCCAGCAGGTACAGGGGGGAGGACACTGAAGCTTTCTTT,CASRYRGEDTEAFF
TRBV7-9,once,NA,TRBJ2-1,TGTGCCAGCAGCCTACGGCCCCCGGGACGTCCCCCCGGTGAGCAGTTCTTC,CASSLRPPGRPPGEQFF
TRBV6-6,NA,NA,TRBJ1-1,TGTGCCAGCAGGGGGTTGGACAGAGAAGCTTTCTTT,CASRGLDREAFF
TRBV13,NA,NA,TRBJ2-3,TGTGCCAGCAGCAATCGAAAACGGGTCACAGATACGCAGTATTTT,CASSNRKRVTDTQYF
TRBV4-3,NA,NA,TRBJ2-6,TGCGCCAGCAGCCAAAGGAGTGTCGGCATGTTAAACTCTGGGGCCAACGTCCTGACTTTC,CASSQRSVGMLNSGANVLTF
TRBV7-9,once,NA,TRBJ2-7,TGTGCCAGCTCCGGGGAGCGATCCTACGAGCAGTACTTC,CASSGERSYEQYF
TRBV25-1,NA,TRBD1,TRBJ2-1,TGTGCCAGCAGTCCCCGGACAGGGGGAGCGGACAATGAGCAGTTCTTC,CASSPRTGGADNEQFF
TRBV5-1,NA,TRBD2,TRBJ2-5,TGCGCCAGCACCATAGCGGGGGGCCTCCAAGAGACCCAGTACTTC,CASTIAGGLQETQYF
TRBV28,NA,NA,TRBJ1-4,TGTGCCAGCACGGGGGCAACTAATGAAAAACTGTTTTTT,CASTGATNEKLFF
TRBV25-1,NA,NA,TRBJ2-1,TGTGCCAGCAGGAGAGGGTACATCTATGAGCAGTTCTTC,CASRRGYIYEQFF
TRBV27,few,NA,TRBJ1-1,TGTGCCAGCAGCGCTAACTCAAAGGGGTGGAGCACTGAAGCTTTCTTT,CASSANSKGWSTEAFF
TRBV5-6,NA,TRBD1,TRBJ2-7,TGTGCCAGCAGAGAAGCAGGGGGTTCCTACGAGCAGTACTTC,CASREAGGSYEQYF
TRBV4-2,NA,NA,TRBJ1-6,TGTGCCAGCAGTAACGATTCACCCCTCCACTTT,CASSNDSPLHF
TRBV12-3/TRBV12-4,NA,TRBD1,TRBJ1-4,TGTGCCAGCAGCCCGGGACAGTATGAAAAACTGTTTTTT,CASSPGQYEKLFF
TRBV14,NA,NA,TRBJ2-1,TGTGCCAGCAGCCATCCCGAAAGAGAACTCTCCTACAATGAGCAGTTCTTC,CASSHPERELSYNEQFF
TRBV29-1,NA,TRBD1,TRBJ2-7,TGCAGCGCTACAGGGGGCGAATACGAGCAGTACTTC,CSATGGEYEQYF
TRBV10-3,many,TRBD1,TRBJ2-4,TGTGCCATCAGTTCCCAGGGGGCAAGAATTCAGTACTTC,CAISSQGARIQYF
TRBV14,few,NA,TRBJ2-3,TGTGCCAGCAGCCAAGATGGGAGCCCCCCAGATACGCAGTATTTT,CASSQDGSPPDTQYF
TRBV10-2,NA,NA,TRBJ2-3,TGCGCCAGCCTTACCCAGAGCACAGATACGCAGTATTTT,CASLTQSTDTQYF
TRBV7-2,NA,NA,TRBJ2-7,TGTGCCAGCAGCATTGGAGGGTTTACCTACGAGCAGTACTTC,CASSIGGFTYEQYF
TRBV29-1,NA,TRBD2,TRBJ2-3,TGCAGCGTTTTGACTAGCGACACAGATACGCAGTATTTT,CSVLTSDTDTQYF
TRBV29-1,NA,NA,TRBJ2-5,TGCAGCGTTGGATCGCAGGGGCAGGGATCAGAGACCCTGTACTTC,CSVGSQGQGSETLYF
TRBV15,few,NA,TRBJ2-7,TGTGCCACCAGCAGAGATCTAAGGTTGCAGTACTTC,CATSRDLRLQYF
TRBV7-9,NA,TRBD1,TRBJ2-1,TGTGCCAGCAGCTTAACCCGACAGGGGTTCTACAATGAGCAGTTCTTC,CASSLTRQGFYNEQFF
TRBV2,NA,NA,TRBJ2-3,TGTGCCAGCAGTGAACTCCTCCCTAGCACAGATACGCAGTATTTT,CASSELLPSTDTQYF
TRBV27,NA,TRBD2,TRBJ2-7,TGTGCCAGCAGGCTTTTTAGCGGGGGGAACTCCTACGAGCAGTACTTC,CASRLFSGGNSYEQYF
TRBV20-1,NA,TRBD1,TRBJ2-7,TGCAGTGCTAGACTCCGGGACAGGGTCAACAATGAGCAGTACTTC,CSARLRDRVNNEQYF
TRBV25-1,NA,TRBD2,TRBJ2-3,TGTGCCAGCAGACCCGGGACTAGCCTTACAGATACGCAGTATTTT,CASRPGTSLTDTQYF
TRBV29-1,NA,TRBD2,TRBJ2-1,TGCAGCGTTGGGACTAGCGGGGGGGTGACGGGAGTTTACAATGAGCAGTTCTTC,CSVGTSGGVTGVYNEQFF
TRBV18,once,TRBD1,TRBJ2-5,TGTGCCAGCTCACCACTAGGACAGGGGCTGTACCAAGGGACCCAGTACTTC,CASSPLGQGLYQGTQYF
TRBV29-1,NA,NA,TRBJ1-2,TGCAGCGTTGAACAGGGCTTATATGGCTACACCTTC,CSVEQGLYGYTF
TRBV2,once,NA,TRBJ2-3,TGTGCCAGCAGTGACAGGACGGAAACAGATACGCAGTATTTT,CASSDRTETDTQYF
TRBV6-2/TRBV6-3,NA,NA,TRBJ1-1,TGTGCCAGCAGTTACTACCGCTCCTATGAAGCTTTCTTT,CASSYYRSYEAFF
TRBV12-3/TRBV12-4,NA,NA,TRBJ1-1,TGTGCCAGCAGTTTAAGTAGGGCGGCCGTTGGCACTGAAGCTTTCTTT,CASSLSRAAVGTEAFF
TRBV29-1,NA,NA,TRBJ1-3,TGCAGCGTTTCCCACTCTGGAAACACCATATATTTT,CSVSHSGNTIYF
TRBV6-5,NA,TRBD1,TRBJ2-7,TGTGCCAGCAGTCGAGAACGGCAGGGGGCATCAAACGAGCAGTACTTC,CASSRERQGASNEQYF
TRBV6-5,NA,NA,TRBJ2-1,TGTGCCAGCAGTCGGGACGTTCCCACCTACAATGAGCAGTTCTTC,CASSRDVPTYNEQFF
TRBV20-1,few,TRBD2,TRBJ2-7,TGCAGTGCTAGTAGCGGGGGCTACGAGCAGTACTTC,CSASSGGYEQYF
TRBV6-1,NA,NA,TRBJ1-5,TGTGCCAGCAGTAAAGATACGTACAGCAATCAGCCCCAGCATTTT,CASSKDTYSNQPQHF
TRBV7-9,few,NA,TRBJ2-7,TGTGCCAGCAGCTTAATTGTCCACGAGCAGTACTTC,CASSLIVHEQYF
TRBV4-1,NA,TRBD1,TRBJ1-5,TGCGCCAGCAGCCAAGAAGGAGGAGGGACAGTGGGCAATCAGCCCCAGCATTTT,CASSQEGGGTVGNQPQHF
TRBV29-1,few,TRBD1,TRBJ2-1,TGCAGCGTTGATGGTGACAGGGCTTCCTACAATGAGCAGTTCTTC,CSVDGDRASYNEQFF
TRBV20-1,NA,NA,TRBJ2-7,TGCAGTGCTAGAGATCGTGGGAAAGATGCCTACGAGCAGTACTTC,CSARDRGKDAYEQYF
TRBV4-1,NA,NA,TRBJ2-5,TGCGCCAGCAGCCAAGGGATCGACCGGGAGACCCAGTACTTC,CASSQGIDRETQYF
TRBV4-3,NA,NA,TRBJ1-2,TGCGCCAGCAGCTCAATGAGAGGCAGGGCAGCAGCGGGCGGCTACACCTTC,CASSSMRGRAAAGGYTF
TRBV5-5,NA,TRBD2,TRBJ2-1,TGTGCCACCGGCCGGGGGGATTCCTACAATGAGCAGTTCTTC,CATGRGDSYNEQFF
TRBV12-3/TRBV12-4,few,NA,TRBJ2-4,TGTGCCAGCAGCCAAACTGGTTTCGCGTCAAACATTCAGTACTTC,CASSQTGFASNIQYF
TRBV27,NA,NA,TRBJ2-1,TGTGCCAGCAGTTTGTATCCGATTGGACTGGACTACAATGAGCAGTTCTTC,CASSLYPIGLDYNEQFF
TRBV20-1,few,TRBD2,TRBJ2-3,TGCAGTGCTAGTATCTTTCCAGCGGGAGGCTCAGATACGCAGTATTTT,CSASIFPAGGSDTQYF
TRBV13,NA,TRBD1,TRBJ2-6,TGTGCCAGCCAGGGACAGTCTCGCTCTGGGGCCAACGTCCTGACTTTC,CASQGQSRSGANVLTF
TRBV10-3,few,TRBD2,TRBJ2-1,TGTGCCAACTCCTGGGAACTAGCGGGAAACAATGAGCAGTTCTTC,CANSWELAGNNEQFF
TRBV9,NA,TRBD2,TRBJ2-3,TGTGCCAGCAGCCCCCCGAGGTCTAGCGGGAGTAGCACAGATACGCAGTATTTT,CASSPPRSSGSSTDTQYF
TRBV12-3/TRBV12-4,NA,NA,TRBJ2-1,TGTGCCAGCAGTTTGTTGAGTAGCGAGAGGGGGTCTGAGCAGTTCTTC,CASSLLSSERGSEQFF
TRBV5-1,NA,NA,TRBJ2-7,TGCGCCAGCAGCTCGGTGAGAGGGCAAACCTACGAGCAGTACTTC,CASSSVRGQTYEQYF
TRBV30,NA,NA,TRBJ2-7,TGTGCCTGGAGGAGAGAAGGGTCCTCCTACGAGCAGTACTTC,CAWRREGSSYEQYF